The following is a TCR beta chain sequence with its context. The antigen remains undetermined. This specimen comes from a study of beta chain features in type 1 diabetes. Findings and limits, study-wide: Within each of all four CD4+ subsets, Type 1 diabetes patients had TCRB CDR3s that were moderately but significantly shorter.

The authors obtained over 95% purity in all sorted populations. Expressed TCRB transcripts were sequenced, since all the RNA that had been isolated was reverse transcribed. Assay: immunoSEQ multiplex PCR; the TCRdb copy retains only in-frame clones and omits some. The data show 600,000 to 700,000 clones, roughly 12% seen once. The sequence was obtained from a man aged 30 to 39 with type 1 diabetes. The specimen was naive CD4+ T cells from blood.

CDR3 in amino acids: CASSPEPPTAKNIQYF. CDR3 bases: TGCGCCAGCAGCCCAGAGCCTCCTACGGCCAAAAACATTCAGTACTTC. V usage is TRBV4-3 and J usage is TRBJ2-4; D unresolved. With 4 bases removed from V and 1 base from J, the gap between germline ends came to 14 bases. This CDR3 is built from 16 residues. Per the germline V gene, CDR1 is LGHNA and CDR2 is YSLEER.